The source of this T cell receptor beta chain is a study of immune cell composition in non-small cell lung cancer (dated by TCRdb to 2016 to 2017). At the level of the whole study: Histologic subtype was assigned using H&E plus p63, CK5, Napsin A and TTF-1 immunohistochemistry, mainly lung adenocarcinoma or squamous cell carcinoma. Four tumour specimens with TCR-beta data were rare histological subtypes and were excluded from the subtype comparisons. Supplementary cohort #1 consisted of 9 to 11 lung adenocarcinoma cases with paired tumour/lung TCR-beta sequencing and with TIL populations generated to assess tumour reactivity. Adaptive Biotechnologies TCR-beta sequencing was carried out on a few dozen paired NSCLC tumour and non-adjacent lung specimens, as well as on approximately 26 tumour-only specimens. Points the paper makes about the study in general: Tumour-associated clones >0.5% were found in nearly half of NSCLC cases, namely in more than 25% of adenocarcinomas versus 65% to 80% of squamous carcinomas. Top 10 clone scores and productive clonality were significantly higher in lung squamous cell carcinoma than in lung adenocarcinoma tumours. Smoking pack-years did not significantly correlate with tumour TCR-beta clonality. In over eight adenocarcinoma cases, maximal tumour-associated clone frequency correlated strongly with TIL tumour reactivity, whereas overall clonality did not. The reactivity cohort contained only 10 or so cases, and the tumour-reactive clones were not shown to have sequences in common with the dominant in vivo tumour-associated clones.

On this clone itself: Its antigen has not been determined. No quality values exist for individual bases; no much larger clone is one base distant.

A two-step multiplex PCR amplified TCR-beta CDR3 regions from genomic DNA, and the second step of the PCR added Illumina-compatible adaptors. As a commercial immunoSEQ service, TCR-beta immunosequencing was carried out on an Illumina platform. For the original study's pipeline: Repertoires were summarised as Top 10 Clones, the percentage of T-cell templates from the ten most frequent sequences, and productive clonality. Productive clonality ranged from 0 to 1, with 1 indicating a monoclonal population. Tumour-associated clones, identified using log10 scatter plots, were defined as sequences that made up at least 0.1% of tumour T-cell templates and were not found in the matched non-adjacent lung. Student's t-tests were used for two-group comparisons, ANOVA for comparisons across stages, and linear regression for relationships, with analyses done in GraphPad Prism7 and R. Held by TCRdb, this immuneACCESS table contains in-frame sequences only and omits some clones. Under half of the omission traces to an unresolved V gene where checked; the cause of the rest is unknown. V and J calls and clone size come straight from that table; D and trimming were deduced from the DNA. This sample is represented by about 3,200 clones; roughly 80% of them were singletons. The ten biggest clones cover 19% of the sample.

The CDR3, from cysteine to phenylalanine, totals 13 residues. CDR3 DNA only is kept here, 39 bases in frame from base 1. After removal of 1 base from V and 6 bases from J, the junction retains 3 bases not matched to a gene. From a lookup of the germline V gene, CDR1 and CDR2 are MNHNS and SASEGT. From frozen aliquots of unsorted single-cell suspensions, genomic DNA was isolated using the QIAamp DNA kit. Tumour samples were surgically resected non-small cell lung cancer tissue. Tissues were received within 2 hours of resection and were immediately processed into single-cell suspensions. Tissue was mechanically dissociated and enzymatically digested with DNase I, collagenase I and hyaluronidase for approximately 32 minutes at 37 °C, then filtered and RBC-lysed.

Sequenced sample: lung tumor tissue. The TCR sequence derives from a human donor with non-small cell lung cancer. The chain was built from TRBV6-1 and TRBJ2-7; 7 middle bases align to TRBD2. The bases read TGTGCCAGCAGTGAAGGAGCGGGGAGCGAGCAGTACTTC. This gives the protein CASSEGAGSEQYF.